This T cell receptor beta chain derives from a study of regulatory T cells in long-lasting Graves disease. Study-level points and caveats: Persistent Graves' patients showed less TCR diversity than newly diagnosed ones. TRBV28, TRBJ1-2 and TRBJ2-5 were favored in persistent disease.

Regarding time point: newly diagnosed GD, antithyroid drugs for less than 3 months. From RNA extracted from PBMCs, the TCR library was made. The CDR3 contains 15 residues. Trimming took 5 bases from V and 2 from J; bases not matched to a gene: 4. CDR1 DFQATT and CDR2 SNEGSKA come from the germline V gene (reference sequence). Library construction for TCR beta used iRepertoire HTBI primers and Arm-PCR of CDR3 regions. Each CDR3 protein is one row after TCRdb ran MiXCR on the multiplex PCR reads. The sample holds a few hundred thousand distinct CDR3 sequences, about 10% seen once. This clonotype has ten or more counts. Its antigen is as yet unknown. The data also belong to a second study, concerning T cells in Graves' hyperthyroidism and ophthalmopathy. From that study: Ophthalmopathy, which appeared later, was predicted by the model a median 6.5 months before onset.

The TCR was taken from a woman aged 18-35 years with Graves disease. This rearrangement joins TRBV20-1 to TRBJ2-1, with 12 bases aligning to TRBD2. Material: peripheral blood mononuclear cells (PBMCs), obtained at new diagnosis, from a patient treated with antithyroid drugs. The CDR3 here is CSALTSGGPYNEQFF. Written as DNA, the CDR3 is TGCAGTGCTTTGACTAGCGGGGGACCCTACAATGAGCAGTTCTTC.